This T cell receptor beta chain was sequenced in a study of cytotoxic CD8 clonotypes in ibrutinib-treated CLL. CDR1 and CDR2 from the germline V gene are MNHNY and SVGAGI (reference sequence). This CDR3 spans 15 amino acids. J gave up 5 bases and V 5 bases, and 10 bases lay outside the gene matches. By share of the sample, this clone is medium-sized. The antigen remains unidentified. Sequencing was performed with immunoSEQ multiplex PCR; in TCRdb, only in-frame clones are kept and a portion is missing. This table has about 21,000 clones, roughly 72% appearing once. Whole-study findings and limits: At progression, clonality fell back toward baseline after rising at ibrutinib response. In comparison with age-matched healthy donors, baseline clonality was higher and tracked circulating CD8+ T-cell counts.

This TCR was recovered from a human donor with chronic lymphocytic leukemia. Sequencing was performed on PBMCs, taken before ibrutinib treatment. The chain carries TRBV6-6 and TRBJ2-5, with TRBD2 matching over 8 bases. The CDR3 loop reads CASSNLAGLLETQYF. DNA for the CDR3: TGTGCCAGCAGTAACCTAGCGGGCCTGCTGGAGACCCAGTACTTC.